This T cell receptor (beta chain) was captured in a study of OX40 agonist ivuxolimab in advanced cancers. Using immunoSEQ multiplex PCR, the repertoire was profiled, and TCRdb retains in-frame clones only, with some absent. The profile shows around 25,000 clones, 88% of them singletons. Sequenced material: CD4+ or CD8+ T cells sorted from blood, taken in a trial of the OX40 agonist ivuxolimab. The sequence came from an adult with an advanced solid tumor such as melanoma, head and neck, liver or kidney cancer.

CDR3 sequence: CASSIRVRSATAFF. DNA of the CDR3: TGTGCCAGTAGTATACGGGTAAGGAGCGCGACAGCTTTCTTT. V is TRBV19 and J is TRBJ1-1; D not resolved. Germline CDR1 LNHDA, CDR2 SQIVND (reference sequence). Trimming removed 2 bases at V and 10 bases at J, with 17 bases between. CDR3 length: 14 amino acids.